Below are 3 T cell receptor beta chains sequenced from a single sample in a study of identical twins (dated by TCRdb to the mid-2010s). Library method: 5' RACE. The listed sequencing device is Illumina HiSeq 2000. TCRdb reprocessed the public reads (quality trimming at Q25 with fastp, clone calling with MiXCR) and kept in-frame beta chains. Every entry covers one CDR3 protein and lists the most common genes and DNA from its rows. Within this sample are under 900,000 distinct CDR3 sequences, with 9% to 15% of them counted one time only. The ten most abundant clones make up roughly 1.5% of the sample. The data were also submitted as part of a second study, on yellow fever vaccine responses in identical twins.

What was sequenced was PBMCs. Source of these receptors: a woman between 18 and 29 years old in good health.

This clonotype has only a few counts. The chain links TRBV29-1 to TRBJ1-1, with 7 nucleotides matching TRBD1. The CDR3 runs to 13 residues. Germline trimming cut 4 bases from V and 0 bases from J; bases unmatched to any gene: 2. CDR1 is SQVTM and CDR2 is ANQGSEA in the germline V gene. CDR3: CSVVQGMNTEAFF. The CDR3 nucleotides read TGCAGCGTTGTACAGGGGATGAACACTGAAGCTTTCTTT.

This clonotype was observed a few times. The rearrangement links TRBV7-9 to TRBJ2-3; D ambiguous. CDR3 length equals 15 residues. Germline V gives CDR1 SEHNR, CDR2 FQNEAQ (reference sequence). The V gene lost 2 bases and the J gene lost 2 bases, with 11 bases spanning the gap. The CDR3 loop is CASSLTGLTTDTQYF. The DNA for the CDR3 is TGTGCCAGCAGCTTAACGGGTCTGACCACAGATACGCAGTATTTT. The full variable domain, rest sourced from reference TRBV7-9 and TRBJ2-3, is DTGVSQNPRHKITKRGQNVTFRCDPISEHNRLYWYRQTLGQGPEFLTYFQNEAQLEKSRLLSDRFSAERPKGSFSTLEIQRTEQGDSAMYLCASSLTGLTTDTQYFGPGTRLTVL.

The chain couples TRBV29-1 to TRBJ2-1, with D uncertain. Trimming took off 2 bases at V and 2 bases at J, with 10 bases between the two ends. This CDR3 comprises 14 residues. Germline CDR1 and CDR2: SQVTM and ANQGSEA. This CDR3 is CSVELLVPYNEQFF. In DNA form, the CDR3 reads TGCAGCGTTGAATTGCTAGTCCCCTACAATGAGCAGTTCTTC.